These 4 T cell receptor beta chains originate from one sample sequenced in a study of beta chain features in type 1 diabetes. Overall study results and limits: Within each of all four CD4+ subsets, Type 1 diabetes patients had TCRB CDR3s that were moderately but significantly shorter.

These receptors lack a known antigen. Expressed TCRB transcripts were sequenced because the entire RNA isolate underwent reverse transcription. Repertoires were generated with immunoSEQ multiplex PCR, while TCRdb's copy carries only in-frame clones and drops some. The sample contains hundreds of thousands of clones, around an eighth of which appear only once. The source material was naive CD4+ T cells from blood. All receptors come from a man between 18 and 35 years old with type 1 diabetes.

This clone was counted between two and nine times. The rearrangement links TRBV18 to TRBJ2-3, with unresolved D. This CDR3 region has 13 residues. Germline-derived CDR1 and CDR2 are KGHSH and LQKENI. V shed 3 bases and J shed 4 bases, with 8 bases lying between them. This CDR3 reads CASSPAGSDTQYF. The CDR3, as DNA: TGTGCCAGCTCACCCGCTGGGTCAGATACGCAGTATTTT.

CDR3 nucleotide sequence: TGTGCCTGGAGTTTGGTCGGGCAGCCCCAGCATTTT. Translated: CAWSLVGQPQHF. This sequence joins TRBV30 and TRBJ1-5, with D uncertain. V lost 2 bases to trimming and J lost 7 bases, with 9 bases between them. There are 12 residues in the CDR3. Germline lookup yields CDR1 GTSNPN and CDR2 SVGIG (reference sequence).

This clone turned up a few times. V and J are TRBV5-1 and TRBJ1-1; maybe TRBD1 (5 bases). V was clipped by 3 bases and J by 1 base, with 22 bases between them. Germline V gene lookup returns CDR1 SGHRS and CDR2 YFSETQ. The CDR3 loop spans 18 amino acids. CDR3 in amino acids: CASSSPGPLGGRNTEAFF. In DNA, the CDR3 is TGCGCCAGCAGCTCTCCCGGCCCCCTCGGGGGGAGGAACACTGAAGCTTTCTTT.

This clone was counted only a few times. This chain connects TRBV21-1 to TRBJ2-1; TRBD1, the table's D call, was not compared with the DNA. TRBV21-1 is classified as a pseudogene. The CDR3 extends over 15 amino acids. CDR3 amino acids: CASSPLGTGGLVQFF. The CDR3 DNA reads as TGTGCCAGCAGCCCTCTTGGGACAGGGGGTCTGGTGCAGTTCTTC.